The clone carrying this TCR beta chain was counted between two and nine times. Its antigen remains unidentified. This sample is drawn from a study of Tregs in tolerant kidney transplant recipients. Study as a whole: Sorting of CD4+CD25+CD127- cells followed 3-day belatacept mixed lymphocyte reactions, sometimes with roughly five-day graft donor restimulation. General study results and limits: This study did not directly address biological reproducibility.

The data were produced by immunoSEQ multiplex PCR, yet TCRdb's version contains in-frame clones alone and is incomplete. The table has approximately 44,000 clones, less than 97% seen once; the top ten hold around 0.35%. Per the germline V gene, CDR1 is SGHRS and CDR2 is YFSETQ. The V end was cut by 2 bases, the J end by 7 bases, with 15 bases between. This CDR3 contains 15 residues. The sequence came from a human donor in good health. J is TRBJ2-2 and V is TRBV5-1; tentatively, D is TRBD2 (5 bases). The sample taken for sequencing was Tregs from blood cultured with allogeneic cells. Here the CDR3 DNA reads TGCGCCAGCAGCTTTAGATGGGAGACGGGCGGGGAGCTGTTTTTT. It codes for CASSFRWETGGELFF.